These 20 T cell receptor beta chains share one sample of origin, sequenced in a study of T cell responses to AZD1222 COVID-19 vaccine. Only in-frame clones appear in the TCRdb table, and some are missing; sequencing was by immunoSEQ multiplex PCR. This table has approximately 130,000 clones, approximately 85% appearing once. The sample in question was peripheral blood, obtained 28 days after the second dose of the MenACWY control vaccine. These receptors came from an adult who received the MenACWY meningococcal vaccine as a control.

The V gene is TRBV10-1, the J gene TRBJ1-6; D not certain. V gave up 2 bases and J gave up 5 bases, with 7 bases separating them. CDR1 and CDR2 from the germline V gene are WNHNN and SYGVQD (reference sequence). The CDR3 loop spans 14 amino acids. CDR3 DNA: TGCGCCAGCAGTGAGGAGACGGATAATTCACCCCTCCACTTT. It is translated as CASSEETDNSPLHF.

The CDR3 DNA reads as TGTGCCATCAGTGAGACCTACGGACAGGCCTACGAGCAGTACTTC. The encoded protein is CAISETYGQAYEQYF. This chain joins TRBV10-3 and TRBJ2-7; 7 nucleotides line up with TRBD1. The CDR3 consists of 15 residues. The germline V gene encodes CDR1 ENHRY and CDR2 SYGVKD. V was pared by 2 bases and J by 2 bases, with 6 bases of the junction left unmatched.

The CDR3 reads CATSLASPNTGELFF. The CDR3 nucleotides are TGTGCCACCAGCCTGGCTAGTCCGAACACCGGGGAGCTGTTTTTT. This chain links TRBV15 with TRBJ2-2; D remains ambiguous. CDR1 is LNHNV and CDR2 is YYDKDF in the germline V gene (reference sequence). Deletions cut 5 bases from V and 0 bases from J, with 10 bases between. The CDR3 spans 15 residues.

The chain is built from TRBV2 and TRBJ1-2, with D possibly TRBD1 on 5 matching bases. This CDR3 spans 10 amino acids. V was cut by 9 bases and J by 6 bases, with 8 bases left in between. CDR1 is SNHLY, CDR2 FYNNEI, per germline. CDR3 residues: CARGTDGYTF. DNA of the CDR3: TGTGCCAGGGGGACGGATGGCTACACCTTC.

The J gene is TRBJ2-2, the V gene TRBV7-2; D is uncertain. V gave up 1 base and J gave up 9 bases, with 3 bases separating them. This CDR3 spans 11 amino acids. Germline CDR1 is SGHTA and CDR2 is FQGNSA. The CDR3 reads CASSLDRELFF. CDR3 bases: TGTGCCAGCAGCTTAGACCGGGAGCTGTTTTTT.

The J gene is TRBJ1-4, the V gene TRBV4-1; unclear D gene. CDR3 length: 11 residues. Germline CDR1 is MGHRA and CDR2 is YSYEKL. Trimming cost V 1 base and J 10 bases, with 4 bases left between them. In DNA, the CDR3 is TGCGCCAGCAGCCAAGGTCGAAAACTGTTTTTT. As protein: CASSQGRKLFF.

The chain uses TRBV7-2 and TRBJ1-1, with D maybe TRBD1 (5 bases). CDR3 size: 13 residues. Germline V gives CDR1 SGHTA, CDR2 FQGNSA. Deletions cut 8 bases from V and 4 bases from J, with 14 bases between. The CDR3 sequence: CASEGVLGTEAFF. The CDR3 nucleotides are TGTGCCAGCGAAGGGGTTTTAGGCACTGAAGCTTTCTTT.

The chain joins TRBV19 to TRBJ1-2; 9 nucleotides agree with TRBD1. The V segment lost 4 bases and the J segment 3 bases; nucleotides outside the gene matches: 9. From germline, CDR1 is LNHDA and CDR2 SQIVND (reference sequence). The CDR3 has 16 residues. The CDR3 sequence is CASSTGTGSHDYGYTF. Written as DNA, the CDR3 is TGTGCCAGTAGTACCGGGACAGGGAGTCATGACTATGGCTACACCTTC.

This clone has just one count. V gene TRBV9 combines with J gene TRBJ2-3; no reliable D call. CDR1 is SGDLS, CDR2 YYNGEE, per germline. Trimming pared 4 bases from V and 4 bases from J, leaving 4 bases between. The CDR3 extends over 11 amino acids. The CDR3 spells CASSLADTQYF. The CDR3 bases are TGTGCCAGCAGCCTCGCAGATACGCAGTATTTT.

In DNA, the CDR3 is TGCGCCAGCAGCTTGGAATACCAGGTCGGAGGCTACACCTTC. The encoded protein is CASSLEYQVGGYTF. The chain joins TRBV5-1 to TRBJ1-2, with D uncertain. This CDR3 spans 14 amino acids. CDR1 is SGHRS, CDR2 YFSETQ, per germline. The V end was cut by 0 bases, the J end by 8 bases, with 14 bases between.

The rearrangement uses TRBV3-1 (or the pseudogene TRBV3-2) and TRBJ2-3; 12 nucleotides align to TRBD2. The CDR3 contains 14 residues. The V gene end was trimmed by 7 bases and the J gene end by 6 bases; junction bases not matched to a gene: 5. Germline CDR1 is LGHDT and CDR2 is YNNKEL (reference sequence). CDR3 loop: CASTRTSGADTQYF. Written as DNA, the CDR3 is TGTGCCAGCACAAGGACTAGCGGGGCGGATACGCAGTATTTT.

This clone was picked up a small number of times. The J gene is TRBJ2-1, the V gene TRBV4-3; D gene uncertain. V was cut by 0 bases and J by 5 bases, with 14 bases left in between. The CDR3 is 16 amino acids. Per the germline V gene, CDR1 is LGHNA and CDR2 is YSLEER. The CDR3 loop reads CASSQDKNWNDNEQFF. As DNA, the CDR3 is TGCGCCAGCAGCCAAGATAAGAACTGGAATGACAATGAGCAGTTCTTC.

The chain is built from TRBV4-1 and TRBJ2-1, with D possibly matching TRBD2 (6 bases). The V gene lost 1 base and the J gene lost 15 bases, with 19 bases spanning the gap. The CDR3 is 14 amino acids. CDR1 is MGHRA, CDR2 YSYEKL, per germline. The CDR3 DNA is TGCGCCAGCAGCCAAGGGGGGGATCGGTTGAGGGCGTTCTTC. Its protein product is CASSQGGDRLRAFF.

This clone was observed a few times. The genes are TRBV19 and TRBJ1-1, with TRBD1 matching over 7 bases. This CDR3 is built from 15 residues. Trimming removed 1 base from V and 4 bases from J; junction bases left unmatched: 6. CDR1 is LNHDA and CDR2 is SQIVND in the germline V gene (reference sequence). The CDR3 DNA reads TGTGCCAGTAGTATAGGCAGGGGGGTCGGCACTGAAGCTTTCTTT. Its protein product is CASSIGRGVGTEAFF. Combining the CDR3 with reference TRBV19 and TRBJ1-1 gives the whole variable domain DGGITQSPKYLFRKEGQNVTLSCEQNLNHDAMYWYRQDPGQGLRLIYYSQIVNDFQKGDIAEGYSVSREKKESFPLTVTSAQKNPTAFYLCASSIGRGVGTEAFFGQGTRLTVV.

The V gene is TRBV29-1, the J gene TRBJ1-4, with 8 bases aligning to TRBD1. CDR3 length: 14 amino acids. V dropped 6 bases and J dropped 5; count of bases not matched to a gene: 8. Looked up from germline, CDR1 is SQVTM and CDR2 is ANQGSEA. CDR3 nucleotide sequence: TGCAGCGTATCTCCAGGGGGCGCGAATGAAAAACTGTTTTTT. Its translation: CSVSPGGANEKLFF. Together with reference TRBV29-1 and TRBJ1-4, the CDR3 gives the full variable domain: SAVISQKPSRDICQRGTSLTIQCQVDSQVTMMFWYRQQPGQSLTLIATANQGSEATYESGFVIDKFPISRPNLTFSTLTVSNMSPEDSSIYLCSVSPGGANEKLFFGSGTQLSVL.

This chain links TRBV29-1 with TRBJ2-3, with TRBD2 matching over 9 bases. Germline-derived CDR1 and CDR2 are SQVTM and ANQGSEA. This CDR3 region has 15 residues. V lost 6 bases and J lost 2; bases outside the gene matches: 9. The CDR3 loop is CSVVIAGGFTDTQYF. CDR3 DNA: TGCAGCGTGGTTATCGCGGGGGGGTTCACAGATACGCAGTATTTT.

The chain has TRBV5-4 and TRBJ2-5, with 7 bases matching TRBD1. Per germline, CDR1 SGHNT and CDR2 YYREEE (reference sequence). V lost 7 bases to trimming and J lost 5 bases; unmatched junction nucleotides: 8. This CDR3 contains 13 residues. The DNA for the CDR3 is TGTGCCAGCGGGAACAGGGGCGGGGAGACCCAGTACTTC. Amino acid sequence: CASGNRGGETQYF.

The count of this clone is one. The J gene is TRBJ1-2, the V gene TRBV28, with unresolved D. The V end lost 7 bases, the J end lost 2 bases, and 14 bases lay between the germline ends. Germline V gene sequence: CDR1 MDHEN, CDR2 SYDVKM. The CDR3 is 14 amino acids. The CDR3 protein is CASIDGSLNYGYTF. CDR3 nucleotide sequence: TGTGCCAGCATTGATGGCAGCCTAAACTATGGCTACACCTTC.

The rearrangement joins TRBV9 to TRBJ2-5; D perhaps matches TRBD1 (5 bases). V was trimmed by 4 bases and J by 3 bases, leaving 16 bases between them. The germline V gene has CDR1 SGDLS and CDR2 YYNGEE. This CDR3 has 15 amino acids. CDR3 protein: CASSLHRRKEETQYF. The CDR3 coding sequence is TGTGCCAGCAGCCTACACAGGCGGAAAGAAGAGACCCAGTACTTC.

This clone was detected only a few times. This chain connects TRBV5-1 to TRBJ2-3; 7 bases map to TRBD2. With V trimmed by 4 bases and J by 3 bases, 11 bases remained unmatched. The CDR3 loop spans 16 amino acids. Germline V lookup: CDR1 SGHRS, CDR2 YFSETQ. The CDR3 sequence is CASSRTGTIGTDTQYF. CDR3 nucleotides: TGCGCCAGCAGCCGAACCGGGACTATAGGAACAGATACGCAGTATTTT.